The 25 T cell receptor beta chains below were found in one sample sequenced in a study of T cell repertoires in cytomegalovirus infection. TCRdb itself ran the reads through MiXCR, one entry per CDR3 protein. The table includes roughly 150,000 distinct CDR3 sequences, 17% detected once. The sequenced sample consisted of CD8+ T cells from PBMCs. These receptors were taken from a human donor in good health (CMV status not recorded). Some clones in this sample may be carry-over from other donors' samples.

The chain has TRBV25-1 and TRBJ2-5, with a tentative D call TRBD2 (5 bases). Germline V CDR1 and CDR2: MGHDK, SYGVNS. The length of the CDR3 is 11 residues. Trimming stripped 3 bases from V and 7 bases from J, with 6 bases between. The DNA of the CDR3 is TGTGCCAGCAGTGAGAGCGGGACCCAGTACTTC. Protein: CASSESGTQYF.

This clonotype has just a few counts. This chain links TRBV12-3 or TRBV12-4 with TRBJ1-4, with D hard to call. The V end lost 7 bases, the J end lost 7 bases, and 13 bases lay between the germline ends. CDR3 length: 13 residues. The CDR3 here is CASTEMLGEKLFF. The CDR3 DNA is TGTGCCAGCACAGAAATGCTCGGTGAAAAACTGTTTTTT.

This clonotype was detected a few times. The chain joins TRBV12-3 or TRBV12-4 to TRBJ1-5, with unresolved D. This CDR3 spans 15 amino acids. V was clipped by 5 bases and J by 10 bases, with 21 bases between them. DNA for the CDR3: TGTGCCAGCAGTCCCGATACCGGGCCAAGGCAACCCCAGCATTTT. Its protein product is CASSPDTGPRQPQHF.

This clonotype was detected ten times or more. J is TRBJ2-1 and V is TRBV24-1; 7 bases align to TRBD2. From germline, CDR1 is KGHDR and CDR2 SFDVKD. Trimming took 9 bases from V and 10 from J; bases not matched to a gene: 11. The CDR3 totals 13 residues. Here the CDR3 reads CATGRRGRGEQFF. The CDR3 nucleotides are TGTGCCACCGGTCGGCGTGGGCGGGGGGAGCAGTTCTTC.

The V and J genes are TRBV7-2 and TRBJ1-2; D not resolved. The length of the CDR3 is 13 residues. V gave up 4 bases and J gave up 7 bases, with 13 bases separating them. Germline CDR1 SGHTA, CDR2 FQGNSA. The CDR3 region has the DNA TGTGCCAGCAGCTCCGGGCCTAGCCGTGGCTACACCTTC. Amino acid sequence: CASSSGPSRGYTF. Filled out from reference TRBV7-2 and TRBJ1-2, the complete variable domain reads GAGVSQSPSNKVTEKGKDVELRCDPISGHTALYWYRQSLGQGLEFLIYFQGNSAPDKSGLPSDRFSAERTGGSVSTLTIQRTQQEDSAVYLCASSSGPSRGYTFGSGTRLTVV.

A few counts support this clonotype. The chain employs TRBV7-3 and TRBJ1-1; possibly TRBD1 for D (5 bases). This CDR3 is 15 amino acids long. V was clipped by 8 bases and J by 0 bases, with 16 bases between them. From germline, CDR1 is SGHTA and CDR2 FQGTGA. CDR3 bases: TGTGCCAGCGCCTCAGTCGGGGCCTTGAACACTGAAGCTTTCTTT. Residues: CASASVGALNTEAFF.

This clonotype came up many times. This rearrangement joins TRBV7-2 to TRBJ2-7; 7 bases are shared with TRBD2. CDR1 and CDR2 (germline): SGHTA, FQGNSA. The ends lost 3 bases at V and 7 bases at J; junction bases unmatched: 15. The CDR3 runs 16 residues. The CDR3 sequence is CASSFIGGSGGWEQYF. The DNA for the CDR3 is TGTGCCAGCAGCTTCATCGGCGGGAGCGGTGGATGGGAGCAGTACTTC.

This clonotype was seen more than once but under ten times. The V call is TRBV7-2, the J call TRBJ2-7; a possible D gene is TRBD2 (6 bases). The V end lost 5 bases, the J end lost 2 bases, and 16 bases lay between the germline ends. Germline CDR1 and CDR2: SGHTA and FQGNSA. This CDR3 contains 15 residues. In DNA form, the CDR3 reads TGTGCCAGCAGCCCCACTCGTGGAGGGCCCTACGAGCAGTACTTC. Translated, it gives CASSPTRGGPYEQYF.

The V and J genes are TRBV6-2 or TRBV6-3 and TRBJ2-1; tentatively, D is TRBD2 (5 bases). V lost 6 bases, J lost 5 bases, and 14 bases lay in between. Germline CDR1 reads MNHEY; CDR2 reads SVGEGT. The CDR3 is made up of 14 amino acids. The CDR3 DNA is TGTGCCAGCAGCCCCGGGGTCACGGACAATGAGCAGTTCTTC. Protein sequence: CASSPGVTDNEQFF.

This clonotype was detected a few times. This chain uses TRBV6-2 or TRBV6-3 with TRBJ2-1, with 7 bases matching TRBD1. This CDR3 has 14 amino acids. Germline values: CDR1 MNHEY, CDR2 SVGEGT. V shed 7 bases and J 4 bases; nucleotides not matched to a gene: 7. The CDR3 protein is CASNSDRSYNEQFF. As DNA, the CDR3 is TGTGCCAGCAACTCGGACAGGTCGTACAATGAGCAGTTCTTC.

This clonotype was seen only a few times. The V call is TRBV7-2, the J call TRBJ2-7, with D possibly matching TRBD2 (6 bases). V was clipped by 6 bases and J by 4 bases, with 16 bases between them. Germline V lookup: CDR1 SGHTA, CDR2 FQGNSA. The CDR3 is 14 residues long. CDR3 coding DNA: TGTGCCAGCAGGGCCGGTGGGGGGTATTACGAGCAGTACTTC. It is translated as CASRAGGGYYEQYF. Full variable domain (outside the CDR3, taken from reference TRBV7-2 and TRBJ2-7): GAGVSQSPSNKVTEKGKDVELRCDPISGHTALYWYRQSLGQGLEFLIYFQGNSAPDKSGLPSDRFSAERTGGSVSTLTIQRTQQEDSAVYLCASRAGGGYYEQYFGPGTRLTVT.

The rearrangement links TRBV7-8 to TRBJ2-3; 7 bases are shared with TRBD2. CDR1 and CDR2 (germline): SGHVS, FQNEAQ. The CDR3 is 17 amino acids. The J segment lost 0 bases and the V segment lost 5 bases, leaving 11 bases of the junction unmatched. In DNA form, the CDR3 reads TGTGCCAGCAGCCCGGGAGGCCGTTCATCTAGCACAGATACGCAGTATTTT. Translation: CASSPGGRSSSTDTQYF.

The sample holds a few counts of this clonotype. The CDR3 sequence: CASSFPGQNTEAFF. DNA for the CDR3: TGTGCCAGCAGCTTTCCGGGACAGAACACTGAAGCTTTCTTT. The genes are TRBV5-6 and TRBJ1-1, with D possibly TRBD1 on 6 matching bases. V gave up 2 bases and J gave up 1 base, with 9 bases separating them. This CDR3 contains 14 residues. Germline CDR1 SGHDT, CDR2 YYEEEE.

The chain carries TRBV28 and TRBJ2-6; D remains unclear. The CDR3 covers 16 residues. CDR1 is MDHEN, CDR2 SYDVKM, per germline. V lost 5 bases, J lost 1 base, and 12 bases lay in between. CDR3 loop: CASSPDVASGANVLTF. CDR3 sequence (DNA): TGTGCCAGCAGTCCGGATGTGGCTTCTGGGGCCAACGTCCTGACTTTC.

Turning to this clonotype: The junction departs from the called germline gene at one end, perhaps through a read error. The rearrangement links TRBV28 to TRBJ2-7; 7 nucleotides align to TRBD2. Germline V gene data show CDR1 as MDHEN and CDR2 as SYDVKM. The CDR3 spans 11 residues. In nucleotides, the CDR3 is TGCGGGACCGGGAGGTATACCGAGCAGTACTTC. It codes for CGTGRYTEQYF.

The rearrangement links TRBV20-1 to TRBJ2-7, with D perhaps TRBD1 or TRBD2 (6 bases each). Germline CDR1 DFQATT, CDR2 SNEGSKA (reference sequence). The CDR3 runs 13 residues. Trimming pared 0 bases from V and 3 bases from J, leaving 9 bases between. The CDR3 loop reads CSARDGGFYEQYF. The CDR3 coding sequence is TGCAGTGCTAGAGACGGGGGCTTCTACGAGCAGTACTTC.

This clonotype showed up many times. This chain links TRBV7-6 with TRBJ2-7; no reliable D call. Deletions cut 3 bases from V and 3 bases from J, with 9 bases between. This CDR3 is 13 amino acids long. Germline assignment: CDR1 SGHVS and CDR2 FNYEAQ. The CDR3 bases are TGTGCCAGCAGCTTTGGCGGAATCTACGAGCAGTACTTC. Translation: CASSFGGIYEQYF.

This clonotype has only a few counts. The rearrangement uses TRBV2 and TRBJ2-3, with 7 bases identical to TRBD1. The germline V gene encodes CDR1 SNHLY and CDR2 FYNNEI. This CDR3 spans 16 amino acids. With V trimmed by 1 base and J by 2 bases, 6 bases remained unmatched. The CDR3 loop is CASSEDATGNTDTQYF. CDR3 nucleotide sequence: TGTGCCAGCAGTGAAGACGCGACAGGGAACACAGATACGCAGTATTTT.

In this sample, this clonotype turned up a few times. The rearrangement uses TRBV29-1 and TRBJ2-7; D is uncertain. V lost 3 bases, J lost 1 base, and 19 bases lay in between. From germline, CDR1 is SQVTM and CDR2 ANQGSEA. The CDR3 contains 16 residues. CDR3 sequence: CSVDGVPNQVSYEQYF. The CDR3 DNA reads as TGCAGCGTTGATGGCGTGCCAAATCAGGTTTCCTACGAGCAGTACTTC.

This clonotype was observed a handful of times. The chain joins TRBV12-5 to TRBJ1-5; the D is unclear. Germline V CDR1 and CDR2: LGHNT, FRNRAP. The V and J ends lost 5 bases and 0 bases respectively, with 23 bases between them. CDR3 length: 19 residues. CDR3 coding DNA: TGTGCTAGTGGTCCAGGAGAAGCAGTCACGATCTATAGCAATCAGCCCCAGCATTTT. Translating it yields CASGPGEAVTIYSNQPQHF.

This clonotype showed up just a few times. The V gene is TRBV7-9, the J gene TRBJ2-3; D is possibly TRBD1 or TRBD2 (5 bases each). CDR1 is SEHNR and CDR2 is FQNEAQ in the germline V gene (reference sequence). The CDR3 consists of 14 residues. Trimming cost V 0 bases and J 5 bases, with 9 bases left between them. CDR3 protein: CASSLAERGDTQYF. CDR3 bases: TGTGCCAGCAGCTTAGCAGAGAGGGGAGATACGCAGTATTTT.

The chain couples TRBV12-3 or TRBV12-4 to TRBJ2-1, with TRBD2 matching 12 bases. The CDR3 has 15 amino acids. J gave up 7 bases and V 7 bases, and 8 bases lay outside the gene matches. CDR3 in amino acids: CASNLAGGPENEQFF. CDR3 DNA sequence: TGTGCCAGCAATCTAGCGGGGGGGCCGGAAAATGAGCAGTTCTTC.

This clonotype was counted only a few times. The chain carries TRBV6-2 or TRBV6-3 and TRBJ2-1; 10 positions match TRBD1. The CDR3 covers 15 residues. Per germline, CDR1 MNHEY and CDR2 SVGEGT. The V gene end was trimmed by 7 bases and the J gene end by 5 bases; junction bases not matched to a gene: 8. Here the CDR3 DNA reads TGTGCCAGCAAAAAGAGACAGGGGGCCGACAATGAGCAGTTCTTC. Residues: CASKKRQGADNEQFF.

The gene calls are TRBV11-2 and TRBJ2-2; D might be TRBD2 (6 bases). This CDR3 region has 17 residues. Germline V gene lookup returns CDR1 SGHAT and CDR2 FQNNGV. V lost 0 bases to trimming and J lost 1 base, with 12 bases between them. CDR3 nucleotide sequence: TGTGCCAGCAGCTTAGAATTCGGCGGGAAGAACACCGGGGAGCTGTTTTTT. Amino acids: CASSLEFGGKNTGELFF.

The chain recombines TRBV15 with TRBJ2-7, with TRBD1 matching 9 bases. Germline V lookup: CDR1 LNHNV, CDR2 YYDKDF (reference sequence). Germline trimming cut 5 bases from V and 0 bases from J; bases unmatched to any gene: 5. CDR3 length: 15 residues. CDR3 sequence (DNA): TGTGCCACCAGCCGGGACAGGGCAAGCTCCTACGAGCAGTACTTC. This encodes CATSRDRASSYEQYF.